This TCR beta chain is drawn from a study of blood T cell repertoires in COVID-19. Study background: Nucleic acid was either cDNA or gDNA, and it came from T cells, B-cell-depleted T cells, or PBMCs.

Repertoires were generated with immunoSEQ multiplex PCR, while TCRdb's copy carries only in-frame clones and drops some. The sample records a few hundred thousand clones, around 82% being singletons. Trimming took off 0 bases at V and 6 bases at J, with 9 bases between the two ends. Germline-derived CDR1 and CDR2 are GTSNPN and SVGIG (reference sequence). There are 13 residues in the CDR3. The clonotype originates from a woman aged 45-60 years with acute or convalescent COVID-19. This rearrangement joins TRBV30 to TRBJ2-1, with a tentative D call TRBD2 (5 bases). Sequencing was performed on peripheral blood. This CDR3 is CAWSVSGSNEQFF. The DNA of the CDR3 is TGTGCCTGGAGTGTATCGGGGAGCAATGAGCAGTTCTTC.